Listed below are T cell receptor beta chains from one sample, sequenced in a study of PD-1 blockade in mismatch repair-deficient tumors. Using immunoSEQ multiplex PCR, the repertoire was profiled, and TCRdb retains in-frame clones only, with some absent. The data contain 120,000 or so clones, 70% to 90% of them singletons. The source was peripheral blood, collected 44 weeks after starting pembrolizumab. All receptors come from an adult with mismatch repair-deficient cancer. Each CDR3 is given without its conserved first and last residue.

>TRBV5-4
ASSLAPGSYEQY
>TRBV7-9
ASSLGAGPGNTIY
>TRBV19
ASIGKYRFHGYT
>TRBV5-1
ASSLGTGRGYEQY
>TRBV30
AWRARTSRDTQY
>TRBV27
ASSPGQANTQY
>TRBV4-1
ASRQLAGKEQF
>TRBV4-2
ASSHDYGGGGNTGELF
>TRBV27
ASSPGLGWEQY
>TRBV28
ASRPGGSGELF
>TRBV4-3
ASSQNPGLAGATYEQY
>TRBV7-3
ASLSGGGNTEAF
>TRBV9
ASSVGHEQF
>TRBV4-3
ASSQEPAGGPGNTIY
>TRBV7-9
ASSPRQAQNTEAF
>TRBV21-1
ASSKVGGYTEAF
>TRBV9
ASSSPTGDTQY
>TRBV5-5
ASSLGGLEYDEQF
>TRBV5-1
ASSLQGYSNQPQH
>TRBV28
ASSPGGTGETQY
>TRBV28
ASARQGHSYEQY
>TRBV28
ASSYPGGGYT